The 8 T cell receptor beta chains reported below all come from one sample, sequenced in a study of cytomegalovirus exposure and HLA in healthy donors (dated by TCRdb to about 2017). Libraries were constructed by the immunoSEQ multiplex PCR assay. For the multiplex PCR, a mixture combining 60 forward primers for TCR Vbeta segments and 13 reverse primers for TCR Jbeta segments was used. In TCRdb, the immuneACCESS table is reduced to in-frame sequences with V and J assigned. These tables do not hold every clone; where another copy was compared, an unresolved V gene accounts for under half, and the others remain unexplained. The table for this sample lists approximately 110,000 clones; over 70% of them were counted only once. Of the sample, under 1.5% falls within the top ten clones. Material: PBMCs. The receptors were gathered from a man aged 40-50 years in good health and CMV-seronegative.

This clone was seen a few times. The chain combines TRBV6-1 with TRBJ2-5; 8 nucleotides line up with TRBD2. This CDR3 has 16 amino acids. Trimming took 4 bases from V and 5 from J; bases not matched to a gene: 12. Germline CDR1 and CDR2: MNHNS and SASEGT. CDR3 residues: CASSVERGPVLETQYF. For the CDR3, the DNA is TGTGCCAGCAGTGTGGAGCGGGGGCCTGTATTGGAGACCCAGTACTTC.

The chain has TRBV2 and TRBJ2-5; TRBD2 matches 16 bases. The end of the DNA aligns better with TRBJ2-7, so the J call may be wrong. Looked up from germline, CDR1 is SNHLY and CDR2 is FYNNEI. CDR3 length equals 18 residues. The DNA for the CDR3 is TGTGCCAGCAGTGATGGGGGACTAGCGGGAGGGAGAAACTACGAGCAGTACTTC. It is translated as CASSDGGLAGGRNYEQYF.

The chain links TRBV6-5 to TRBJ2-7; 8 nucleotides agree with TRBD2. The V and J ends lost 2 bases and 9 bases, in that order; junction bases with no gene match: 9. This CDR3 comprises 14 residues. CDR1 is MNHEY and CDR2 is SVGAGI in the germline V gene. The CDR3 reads CASSYDTSGRGQYF. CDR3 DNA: TGTGCCAGCAGTTACGATACTAGCGGCCGGGGGCAGTACTTC.

This CDR3 reads CASSPLGLNPEQYF. CDR3 DNA sequence: TGTGCCAGTAGTCCCCTGGGACTAAATCCCGAGCAGTACTTC. The rearrangement uses TRBV19 and TRBJ2-7; TRBD2 agrees at 7 bases. Germline-derived CDR1 and CDR2 are LNHDA and SQIVND (reference sequence). V lost 5 bases, J lost 6 bases, and 10 bases stayed unmatched. CDR3 size: 14 residues.

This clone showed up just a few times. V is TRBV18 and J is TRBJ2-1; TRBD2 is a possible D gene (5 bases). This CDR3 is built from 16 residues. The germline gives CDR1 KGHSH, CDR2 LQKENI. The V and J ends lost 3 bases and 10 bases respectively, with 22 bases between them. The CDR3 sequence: CASSPMPGRGAGEQFF. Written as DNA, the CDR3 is TGTGCCAGCTCACCGATGCCAGGACGGGGTGCGGGCGAGCAGTTCTTC.

This CDR3 reads CASSLAGMNTEAFF. The CDR3 region has the DNA TGCGCCAGCAGCTTGGCAGGGATGAACACTGAAGCTTTCTTT. This chain joins TRBV5-1 and TRBJ1-1; the D gene is possibly TRBD1 (5 bases). V lost 0 bases, J lost 0 bases, and 6 bases lay in between. The CDR3 is 14 residues long. Germline V gives CDR1 SGHRS, CDR2 YFSETQ.

CDR3 in amino acids: CASSQDRNSYEQYF. The CDR3 DNA sequence: TGTGCCAGCAGCCAGGACAGGAACTCCTACGAGCAGTACTTC. The V call is TRBV7-9, the J call TRBJ2-7; 7 positions match TRBD1. The ends lost 5 bases at V and 0 bases at J; junction bases unmatched: 4. Germline V CDR1 and CDR2: SEHNR, FQNEAQ (reference sequence). This CDR3 spans 14 amino acids.

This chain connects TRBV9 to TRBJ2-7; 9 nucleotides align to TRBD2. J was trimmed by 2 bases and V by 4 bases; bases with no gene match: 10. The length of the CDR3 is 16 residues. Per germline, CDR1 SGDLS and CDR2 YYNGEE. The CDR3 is CASSPQPSGKAYEQYF. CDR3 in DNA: TGTGCCAGCAGCCCACAACCTAGCGGGAAGGCCTACGAGCAGTACTTC.